This entry features one T cell receptor beta chain sequence. The CDR3 has 15 amino acids. V shed 3 bases, J shed 1 base, and the junction held 2 bases outside the gene matches. Germline-derived CDR1 and CDR2 are SGHTA and FQGTGA. This sample stems from a study of blood T cell repertoires in COVID-19. At the level of the study: The cDNA or gDNA used as material had been derived from T cells, B-cell-depleted T cells, or PBMCs.

Per the original data handling: Reference gene primer amplification gave nucleated cell count estimates. Sequencing used immunoSEQ multiplex PCR; TCRdb keeps in-frame clones, though not all of them. V, J and clone size derive from that table, while D and trimming were established from the DNA sequence. The repertoire holds tens of thousands of clones, with roughly four fifths as singletons. Material: peripheral blood. The chain joins TRBV7-3 to TRBJ2-1, with 8 bases aligning to TRBD2. This receptor was identified in an older man with acute or convalescent COVID-19. The CDR3 region has the DNA TGTGCCAGCAGCTTGACTAGCGATTCCTACAATGAGCAGTTCTTC. It is translated as CASSLTSDSYNEQFF.